These 19 T cell receptor beta chains came from one sample sequenced in a study of blood T cell repertoires in COVID-19. This table comes from immunoSEQ multiplex PCR, and its TCRdb copy is limited to in-frame clones, with some not included. The sample consists of 100,000 to 120,000 clones, approximately 82% of them appearing once. The sample was peripheral blood. The receptors originated from a woman between 65 and 79 years old with acute or convalescent COVID-19.

The V and J genes are TRBV6-5 and TRBJ1-3; D remains ambiguous. This CDR3 spans 12 amino acids. Germline V gene data show CDR1 as MNHEY and CDR2 as SVGAGI. The V gene lost 8 bases and the J gene lost 4 bases, with 9 bases spanning the gap. CDR3 residues: CASGDWGNTIYF. The CDR3 DNA follows: TGTGCCAGCGGAGACTGGGGAAACACCATATATTTT.

This clone was seen a handful of times. The chain uses TRBV5-1 and TRBJ1-4; 8 nucleotides match TRBD1. The CDR3 loop spans 15 amino acids. The V and J ends lost 4 bases and 0 bases, in that order; junction bases with no gene match: 2. CDR1 SGHRS and CDR2 YFSETQ come from the germline V gene. The CDR3 protein is CASSTTGATNEKLFF. CDR3 nucleotide sequence: TGCGCCAGCAGCACGACAGGGGCAACTAATGAAAAACTGTTTTTT.

V is TRBV7-2 and J is TRBJ1-2; 7 bases map to TRBD1. V was pared by 4 bases and J by 7 bases, with 9 bases of the junction left unmatched. Germline CDR1 reads SGHTA; CDR2 reads FQGNSA. This CDR3 has 14 residues. The CDR3 loop is CASSSRQGLRGYTF. CDR3 DNA: TGTGCCAGCAGCTCCCGACAGGGTCTACGTGGCTACACCTTC.

Written as DNA, the CDR3 is TGTGCCAGCAGCCAAGCCCCGACAGGGGCTAGAGGAAACACCATATATTTT. Translated: CASSQAPTGARGNTIYF. This chain uses TRBV4-2 with TRBJ1-3; 8 positions match TRBD1. Germline values: CDR1 LGHNA, CDR2 YNFKEQ. The V segment lost 1 base and the J segment 4 bases; nucleotides outside the gene matches: 9. This CDR3 is built from 17 residues.

The chain has TRBV27 and TRBJ2-2; TRBD2 matches at 8 bases. Germline trimming cut 7 bases from V and 6 bases from J; bases unmatched to any gene: 16. This CDR3 has 17 residues. Germline CDR1 is MNHEY and CDR2 is SMNVEV (reference sequence). CDR3 amino acids: CASKPRASGSYPGELFF. Here the CDR3 DNA reads TGTGCCAGCAAACCCCGGGCAAGCGGGAGTTATCCCGGGGAGCTGTTTTTT.

The V and J genes are TRBV27 and TRBJ2-7; the match to TRBD1 covers 10 bases. With 7 bases clipped from V and 6 bases from J, the junction kept 12 bases outside the gene matches. The length of the CDR3 is 15 residues. In germline, CDR1 is MNHEY, CDR2 SMNVEV (reference sequence). Here the CDR3 reads CASTTLGTGDGEQYF. In DNA, the CDR3 is TGTGCCAGCACCACCCTAGGGACAGGGGATGGCGAGCAGTACTTC.

V is TRBV28 and J is TRBJ1-1, with D hard to call. CDR3 size: 15 residues. Germline V gene data show CDR1 as MDHEN and CDR2 as SYDVKM. V lost 2 bases, J lost 1 base, and 11 bases lay in between. The CDR3 DNA is TGTGCCAGCAGTTTAAGCACCCTCCAGAACACTGAAGCTTTCTTT. This translates into CASSLSTLQNTEAFF. Together with reference TRBV28 and TRBJ1-1, the CDR3 gives the full variable domain: DVKVTQSSRYLVKRTGEKVFLECVQDMDHENMFWYRQDPGLGLRLIYFSYDVKMKEKGDIPEGYSVSREKKERFSLILESASTNQTSMYLCASSLSTLQNTEAFFGQGTRLTVV.

This clone was picked up a small number of times. The V call is TRBV28, the J call TRBJ1-3; tentatively, D is TRBD1 (5 bases). CDR3 length: 14 amino acids. CDR1 is MDHEN and CDR2 is SYDVKM in the germline V gene. V was trimmed by 5 bases and J by 3 bases, leaving 11 bases between them. CDR3 coding DNA: TGTGCCAGCAGTCCCCGGGGGGGTGGAAACACCATATATTTT. Its protein is CASSPRGGGNTIYF.

The CDR3 nucleotides read TGTGCCAGCAGCGTAAACACAGATACGCAGTATTTT. This codes for CASSVNTDTQYF. The genes are TRBV7-2 and TRBJ2-3; D gene ambiguous. Germline V lookup: CDR1 SGHTA, CDR2 FQGNSA. The CDR3 loop spans 12 amino acids. Trimming stripped 5 bases from V and 2 bases from J, with 5 bases between.

The V and J genes are TRBV10-3 and TRBJ1-5, with D hard to call. This CDR3 has 12 amino acids. V shed 4 bases and J shed 3 bases, with 4 bases lying between them. Germline lookup yields CDR1 ENHRY and CDR2 SYGVKD. As DNA, the CDR3 is TGTGCCATCAGTGGGCCCAATCAGCCCCAGCATTTT. Its translation is CAISGPNQPQHF.

The table lists this clone with a count of one. The chain combines TRBV28 with TRBJ2-7; 14 bases map to TRBD2. The CDR3 loop spans 16 amino acids. Germline V gives CDR1 MDHEN, CDR2 SYDVKM. With V trimmed by 4 bases and J by 5 bases, 7 bases remained unmatched. The CDR3 sequence: CASSYGTSGSSNEQYF. In DNA, the CDR3 is TGTGCCAGCAGTTACGGGACTAGCGGGAGTAGTAACGAGCAGTACTTC.

This clone appeared once. This chain links TRBV5-1 with TRBJ2-5; possible D gene TRBD2, 6 bases. CDR3 length: 14 residues. With 4 bases removed from V and 5 bases from J, the gap between germline ends came to 15 bases. CDR1 and CDR2 from the germline V gene are SGHRS and YFSETQ. CDR3 amino acids: CASSTPEGFETQYF. The CDR3 DNA reads as TGCGCCAGCAGCACCCCGGAGGGGTTTGAGACCCAGTACTTC.

The V gene is TRBV18, the J gene TRBJ2-1; TRBD2 agrees at 10 bases. J lost 6 bases, V lost 3 bases, and 8 bases had no gene match. CDR3 length: 16 amino acids. In germline, CDR1 is KGHSH, CDR2 LQKENI. In DNA form, the CDR3 reads TGTGCCAGCTCACCGCTTTCTAGCGGGGGCTTCAATGAGCAGTTCTTC. Translating gives CASSPLSSGGFNEQFF.

The chain recombines TRBV6-5 with TRBJ2-1; D might be TRBD1 (5 bases). Germline CDR1 and CDR2: MNHEY and SVGAGI. Trimming removed 5 bases at V and 1 base at J, with 12 bases between. The CDR3 has 15 residues. Here the CDR3 reads CASSKAGYSYNEQFF. In DNA, the CDR3 is TGTGCCAGCAGTAAGGCAGGGTATTCCTACAATGAGCAGTTCTTC.

The chain carries TRBV19 and TRBJ1-1, with D possibly TRBD1 on 5 matching bases. Trimming stripped 2 bases from V and 1 base from J, with 5 bases between. Germline V gene sequence: CDR1 LNHDA, CDR2 SQIVND (reference sequence). The CDR3 runs to 13 residues. The CDR3 sequence: CASSIQGNTEAFF. CDR3 DNA: TGTGCCAGTAGTATACAGGGGAACACTGAAGCTTTCTTT.

The rearrangement links TRBV5-1 to TRBJ2-5, with D possibly matching TRBD2 (6 bases). V was clipped by 3 bases and J by 4 bases, with 7 bases between them. The CDR3 runs 12 residues. The germline V gene encodes CDR1 SGHRS and CDR2 YFSETQ. The CDR3 DNA is TGCGCCAGCAGCTCCGGGGGAGAGACCCAGTACTTC. Its translation: CASSSGGETQYF.

This chain uses TRBV5-1 with TRBJ2-2; TRBD1 matches at 9 bases. The J segment lost 5 bases and the V segment lost 2 bases, leaving 4 bases of the junction unmatched. CDR1 is SGHRS and CDR2 is YFSETQ in the germline V gene. The CDR3 length is 15 residues. Here the CDR3 reads CASSLQGARTGELFF. The CDR3 DNA is TGCGCCAGCAGCTTACAGGGGGCGCGAACCGGGGAGCTGTTTTTT.

The chain combines TRBV6-1 with TRBJ1-6; 9 positions match TRBD1. Trimming took 2 bases from V and 9 from J; bases not matched to a gene: 8. The CDR3 totals 16 residues. The germline V gene has CDR1 MNHNS and CDR2 SASEGT. CDR3 bases: TGTGCCAGCAGTGAAACGCCGGGACAGGGTGGTTCACCCCTCCACTTT. Protein: CASSETPGQGGSPLHF.

This clone was picked up one time. CDR3 amino acids: CASSTFRGPGEAFF. The CDR3 nucleotides read TGTGCCAGCAGCACCTTTAGGGGTCCAGGGGAAGCTTTCTTT. The V call is TRBV21-1, the J call TRBJ1-1; TRBD1 is the table's D call and was not checked against the DNA. TRBV21-1 is shown as a pseudogene. This CDR3 is 14 amino acids long.